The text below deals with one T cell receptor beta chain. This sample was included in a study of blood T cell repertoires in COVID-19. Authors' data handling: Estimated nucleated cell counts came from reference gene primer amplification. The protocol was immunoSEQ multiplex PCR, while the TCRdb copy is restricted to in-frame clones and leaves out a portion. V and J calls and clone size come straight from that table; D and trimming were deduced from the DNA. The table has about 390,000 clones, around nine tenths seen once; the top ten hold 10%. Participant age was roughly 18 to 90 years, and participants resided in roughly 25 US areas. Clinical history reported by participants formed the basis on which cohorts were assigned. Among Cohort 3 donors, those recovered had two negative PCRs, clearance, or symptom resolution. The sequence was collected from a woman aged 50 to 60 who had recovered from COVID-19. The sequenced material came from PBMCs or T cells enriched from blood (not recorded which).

CDR3 loop: CASSPPPLGQGPYNEQFF. CDR3 nucleotide sequence: TGTGCCAGCTCACCACCCCCCCTGGGGCAGGGGCCCTACAATGAGCAGTTCTTC. The rearrangement uses TRBV18 and TRBJ2-1, with D possibly TRBD1 on 6 matching bases. Germline V gene data show CDR1 as KGHSH and CDR2 as LQKENI. Trimming cost V 0 bases and J 2 bases, with 17 bases left between them. CDR3 length equals 18 residues.